Presented here are 9 T cell receptor beta chains from one specimen sequenced in a study of blood T cell repertoires in COVID-19. Repertoires were generated with immunoSEQ multiplex PCR, while TCRdb's copy carries only in-frame clones and drops some. The table has tens of thousands of clones, around 88% seen once. The source material was peripheral blood. All receptors come from a man aged 45-60 years with active COVID-19.

The V and J genes are TRBV21-1 and TRBJ2-3; TRBD1 is the table's D call, not checked against the DNA. TRBV21-1 is a pseudogene segment. The CDR3 totals 13 residues. Here the CDR3 DNA reads TGTGCCAGCAGCAACATGAGCACAGATACGCAGTATTTT. Encoded protein: CASSNMSTDTQYF.

The chain employs TRBV9 and TRBJ2-3, with TRBD2 matching 7 bases. V was clipped by 0 bases and J by 1 base; unmatched bases: 2. CDR1 and CDR2 (germline): SGDLS, YYNGEE. The CDR3 sequence is 15 residues long. The CDR3 region is CASSVALARTDTQYF. In DNA form, the CDR3 reads TGTGCCAGCAGCGTAGCACTAGCGCGCACAGATACGCAGTATTTT.

Within the sample, this clone is medium-sized. V usage is TRBV19 and J usage is TRBJ1-1; weak D call: TRBD1 (6 bases). This CDR3 comprises 13 residues. In germline, CDR1 is LNHDA, CDR2 SQIVND (reference sequence). Trimming removed 5 bases from V and 7 bases from J, with 14 bases in between. The CDR3 DNA sequence: TGTGCCAGTAGTGTTACGCCGGACAGTGAAGCTTTCTTT. The encoded protein is CASSVTPDSEAFF. Full variable domain (rest looked up from reference TRBV19 and TRBJ1-1): DGGITQSPKYLFRKEGQNVTLSCEQNLNHDAMYWYRQDPGQGLRLIYYSQIVNDFQKGDIAEGYSVSREKKESFPLTVTSAQKNPTAFYLCASSVTPDSEAFFGQGTRLTVV.

This sequence joins TRBV19 and TRBJ1-2; TRBD1 aligns across 10 bases. Per germline, CDR1 LNHDA and CDR2 SQIVND (reference sequence). The CDR3 contains 13 residues. The V segment lost 6 bases and the J segment 2 bases; nucleotides outside the gene matches: 0. CDR3: CASRGQGNYGYTF. The CDR3 nucleotides read TGTGCCAGTAGGGGACAGGGGAACTATGGCTACACCTTC.

This clone was detected once. A read error may produce the germline difference seen at one junction end. This chain joins TRBV7-7 and TRBJ2-7, with D possibly TRBD1 on 5 matching bases. CDR1 SSHAT and CDR2 FNYEAQ come from the germline V gene (reference sequence). The CDR3 loop spans 15 amino acids. The CDR3 sequence is CASSLAKGQTYEQYF. In DNA, the CDR3 is TGTGCTAGCAGCTTAGCTAAGGGGCAAACCTACGAGCAGTACTTC.

This chain connects TRBV3-1 (or the pseudogene TRBV3-2) to TRBJ2-5; D remains unclear. There are 11 residues in the CDR3. CDR1 and CDR2 (germline): LGHDT, YNNKEL (reference sequence). The ends were cut back, 7 bases at V and 5 bases at J, with 8 bases in the middle. The CDR3 sequence: CASTLRETQYF. For the CDR3, the DNA is TGTGCCAGCACCCTCAGGGAGACCCAGTACTTC.

CDR3 in amino acids: CASIWRATSTDTQYF. CDR3 sequence (DNA): TGTGCCAGCATATGGCGGGCCACTAGCACAGATACGCAGTATTTT. The chain uses TRBV6-5 and TRBJ2-3; D possibly corresponds to TRBD2 (5 bases). Germline-derived CDR1 and CDR2 are MNHEY and SVGAGI. V gave up 7 bases and J gave up 0 bases, with 14 bases separating them. This CDR3 has 15 amino acids.

The genes are TRBV6-1 and TRBJ1-2, with 8 bases lining up with TRBD1. This CDR3 has 16 residues. Per the germline V gene, CDR1 is MNHNS and CDR2 is SASEGT. V lost 4 bases and J lost 4; bases outside the gene matches: 11. CDR3 DNA sequence: TGTGCCAGCAGTGGGGGCAGACAGGGGTATTTCTATGGCTACACCTTC. This gives the protein CASSGGRQGYFYGYTF.

The chain has TRBV7-9 and TRBJ2-3; D not certain. V lost 6 bases and J 1 base, leaving 11 bases between the germline ends. CDR1 SEHNR and CDR2 FQNEAQ come from the germline V gene (reference sequence). This CDR3 has 14 amino acids. The CDR3 spells CASSTVGGTDTQYF. The CDR3, as DNA: TGTGCCAGCAGTACCGTGGGCGGCACAGATACGCAGTATTTT.